Described below is a single T cell receptor (beta chain) sequence and its context. CDR1 and CDR2 from the germline V gene are SGHVS and FQNEAQ. V was shortened by 1 base and J by 5 bases, with 8 bases between the two germline ends. CDR3 length equals 13 residues. These data come from a study of blood T cell repertoires in COVID-19. Original handling: From reference gene primer amplification, estimates of nucleated cell counts were derived. The repertoire was sequenced with immunoSEQ multiplex PCR; TCRdb's copy has only in-frame clones and lacks some. The V and J calls and clone size were taken over from that table, and D and trimming were inferred from the DNA. Among roughly 150,000 clones, around 82% were seen once, and the ten largest hold 35% to 45%.

The receptor was isolated from a human donor in a cohort sampled during active COVID-19. Material for sequencing was peripheral blood. The genes are TRBV7-8 and TRBJ2-5; D is ambiguous. CDR3 loop: CASSLGVGETQYF. The CDR3 DNA is TGTGCCAGCAGCTTAGGTGTCGGGGAGACCCAGTACTTC.